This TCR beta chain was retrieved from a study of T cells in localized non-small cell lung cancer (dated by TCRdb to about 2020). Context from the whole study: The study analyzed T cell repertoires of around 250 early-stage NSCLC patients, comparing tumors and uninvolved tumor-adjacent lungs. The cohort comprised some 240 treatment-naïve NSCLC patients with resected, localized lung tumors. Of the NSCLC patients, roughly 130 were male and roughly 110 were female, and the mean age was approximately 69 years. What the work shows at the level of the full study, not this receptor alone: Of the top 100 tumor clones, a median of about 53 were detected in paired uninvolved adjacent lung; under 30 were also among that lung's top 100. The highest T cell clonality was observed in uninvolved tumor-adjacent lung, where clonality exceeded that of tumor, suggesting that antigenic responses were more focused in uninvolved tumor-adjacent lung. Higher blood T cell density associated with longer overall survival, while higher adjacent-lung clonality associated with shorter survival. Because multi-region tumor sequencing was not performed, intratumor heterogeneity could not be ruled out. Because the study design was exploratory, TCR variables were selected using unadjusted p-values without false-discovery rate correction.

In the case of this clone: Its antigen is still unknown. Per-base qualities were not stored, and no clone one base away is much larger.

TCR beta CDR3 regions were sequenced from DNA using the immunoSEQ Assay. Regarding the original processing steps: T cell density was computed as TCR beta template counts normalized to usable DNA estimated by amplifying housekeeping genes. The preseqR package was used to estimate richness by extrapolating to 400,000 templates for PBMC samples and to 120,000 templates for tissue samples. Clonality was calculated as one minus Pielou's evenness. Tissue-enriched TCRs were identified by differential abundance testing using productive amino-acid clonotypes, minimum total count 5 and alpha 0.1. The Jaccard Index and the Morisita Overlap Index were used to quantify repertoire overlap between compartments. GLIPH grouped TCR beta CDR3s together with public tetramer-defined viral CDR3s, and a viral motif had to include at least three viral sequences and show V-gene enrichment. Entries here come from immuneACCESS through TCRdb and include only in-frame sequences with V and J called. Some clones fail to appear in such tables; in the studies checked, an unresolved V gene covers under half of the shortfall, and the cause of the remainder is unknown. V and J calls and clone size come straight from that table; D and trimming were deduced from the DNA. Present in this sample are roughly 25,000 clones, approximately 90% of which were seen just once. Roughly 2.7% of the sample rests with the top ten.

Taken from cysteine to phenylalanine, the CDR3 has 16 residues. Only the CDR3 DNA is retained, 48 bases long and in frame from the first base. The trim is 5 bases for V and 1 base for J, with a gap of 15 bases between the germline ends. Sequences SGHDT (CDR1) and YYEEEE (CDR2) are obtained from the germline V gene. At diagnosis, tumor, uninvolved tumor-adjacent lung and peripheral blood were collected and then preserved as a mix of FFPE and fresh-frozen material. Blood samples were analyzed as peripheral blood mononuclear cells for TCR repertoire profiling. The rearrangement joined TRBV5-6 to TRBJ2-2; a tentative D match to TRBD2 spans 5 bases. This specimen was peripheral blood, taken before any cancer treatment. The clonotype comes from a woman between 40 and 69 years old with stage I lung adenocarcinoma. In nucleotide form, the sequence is TGTGCCAGCAGACCCGCCGGGGTTGGGAACACCGGGGAGCTGTTTTTT. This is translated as CASRPAGVGNTGELFF.